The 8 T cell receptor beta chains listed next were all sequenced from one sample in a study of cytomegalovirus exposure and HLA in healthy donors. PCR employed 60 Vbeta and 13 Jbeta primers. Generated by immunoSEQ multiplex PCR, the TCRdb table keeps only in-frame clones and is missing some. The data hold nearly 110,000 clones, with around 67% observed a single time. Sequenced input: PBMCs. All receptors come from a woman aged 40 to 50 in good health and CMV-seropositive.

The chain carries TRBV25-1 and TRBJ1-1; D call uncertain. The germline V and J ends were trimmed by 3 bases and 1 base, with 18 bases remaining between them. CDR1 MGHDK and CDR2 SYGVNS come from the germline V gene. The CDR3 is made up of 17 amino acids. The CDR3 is CASSDRGAVGRNTEAFF. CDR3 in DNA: TGTGCCAGCAGTGACAGAGGCGCCGTAGGCAGGAACACTGAAGCTTTCTTT.

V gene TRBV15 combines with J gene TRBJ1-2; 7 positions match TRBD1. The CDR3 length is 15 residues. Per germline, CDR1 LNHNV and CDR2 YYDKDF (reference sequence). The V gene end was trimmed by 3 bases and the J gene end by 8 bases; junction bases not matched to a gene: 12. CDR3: CATSSLGQPPWGYTF. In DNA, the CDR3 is TGTGCCACCAGCAGTCTGGGACAGCCTCCGTGGGGCTACACCTTC.

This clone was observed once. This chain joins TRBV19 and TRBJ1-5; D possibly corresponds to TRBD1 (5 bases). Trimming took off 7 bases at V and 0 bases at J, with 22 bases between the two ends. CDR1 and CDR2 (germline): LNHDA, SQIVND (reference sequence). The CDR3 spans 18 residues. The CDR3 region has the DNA TGTGCCAGTAAGGGCGGGGGAATTCGGGAATATAGCAATCAGCCCCAGCATTTT. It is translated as CASKGGGIREYSNQPQHF.

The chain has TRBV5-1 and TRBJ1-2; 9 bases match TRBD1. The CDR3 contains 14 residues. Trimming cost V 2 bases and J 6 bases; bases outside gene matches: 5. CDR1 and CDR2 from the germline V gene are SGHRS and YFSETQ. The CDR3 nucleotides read TGCGCCAGCAGCTTACAGGGGGCAAACGATGGCTACACCTTC. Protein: CASSLQGANDGYTF.

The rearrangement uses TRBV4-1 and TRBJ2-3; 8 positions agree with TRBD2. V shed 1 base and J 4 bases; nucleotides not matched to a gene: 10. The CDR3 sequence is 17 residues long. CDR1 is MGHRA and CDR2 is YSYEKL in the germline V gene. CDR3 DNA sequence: TGCGCCAGCAGCCAAGTCGGCGCGGGGGGCAGAGCAGATACGCAGTATTTT. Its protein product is CASSQVGAGGRADTQYF.

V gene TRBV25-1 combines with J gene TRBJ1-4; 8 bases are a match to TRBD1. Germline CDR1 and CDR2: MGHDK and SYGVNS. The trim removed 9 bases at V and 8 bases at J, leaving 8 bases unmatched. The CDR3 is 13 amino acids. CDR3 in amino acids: CASRDRGGEKLFF. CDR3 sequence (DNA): TGTGCCAGTAGAGACAGGGGCGGCGAAAAACTGTTTTTT.

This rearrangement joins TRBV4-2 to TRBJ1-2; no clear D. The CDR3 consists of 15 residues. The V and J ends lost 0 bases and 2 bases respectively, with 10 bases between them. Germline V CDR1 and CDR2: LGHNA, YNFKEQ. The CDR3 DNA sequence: TGTGCCAGCAGCCAAGAGTACGGGGAAAACTATGGCTACACCTTC. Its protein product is CASSQEYGENYGYTF.

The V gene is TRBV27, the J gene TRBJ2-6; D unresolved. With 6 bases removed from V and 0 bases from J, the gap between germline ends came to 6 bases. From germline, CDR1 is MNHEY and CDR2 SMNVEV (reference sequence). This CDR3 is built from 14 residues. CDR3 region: CASSPLSGANVLTF. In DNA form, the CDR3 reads TGTGCCAGCAGCCCCCTCTCTGGGGCCAACGTCCTGACTTTC.